The 8 T cell receptor beta chains below all came from one sample that was sequenced in a study of blood T cell repertoires in COVID-19. The assay was immunoSEQ multiplex PCR, and TCRdb's table has in-frame clones only and misses some. The data show around 200,000 clones, about nine tenths seen once. Sequenced: PBMCs or T cells enriched from blood (not recorded which). The receptors stem from a woman between 50 and 59 years old in a cohort exposed to, infected with or recovered from COVID-19 (not recorded which).

The genes are TRBV11-2 and TRBJ1-1; 9 bases are shared with TRBD1. Germline CDR1 SGHAT, CDR2 FQNNGV. The CDR3 contains 15 residues. The V gene end was trimmed by 4 bases and the J gene end by 5 bases; junction bases not matched to a gene: 8. CDR3 residues: CASSSGQGGGTEAFF. In DNA, the CDR3 is TGTGCCAGCAGCTCGGGACAGGGAGGGGGGACTGAAGCTTTCTTT.

The rearrangement joins TRBV11-2 to TRBJ1-1; 7 bases fit TRBD1. The germline CDR1 and CDR2 sequences are SGHAT and FQNNGV. Unmatched junction bases numbered 7, after V lost 6 bases and J lost 0 bases. CDR3 size: 15 residues. CDR3 loop: CASSNRGGMNTEAFF. DNA for the CDR3: TGTGCCAGCAGTAACAGGGGTGGGATGAACACTGAAGCTTTCTTT.

The CDR3 DNA reads as TGTGCCAGCAGAAGTTTGGGGACAGAGAACACTGAAGCTTTCTTT. This translates into CASRSLGTENTEAFF. The V call is TRBV27, the J call TRBJ1-1, with TRBD1 matching over 7 bases. Looked up from germline, CDR1 is MNHEY and CDR2 is SMNVEV (reference sequence). This CDR3 has 15 residues. After removal of 6 bases from V and 1 base from J, the junction contained 8 bases not matched to a gene.

The chain couples TRBV10-3 to TRBJ1-1; 8 bases match TRBD1. The length of the CDR3 is 13 residues. Germline lookup yields CDR1 ENHRY and CDR2 SYGVKD. V was pared by 6 bases and J by 3 bases, with 3 bases of the junction left unmatched. CDR3 loop: CAIREDRDTEAFF. The CDR3 DNA sequence: TGTGCCATCAGGGAGGACAGGGACACTGAAGCTTTCTTT.

V usage is TRBV20-1 and J usage is TRBJ2-7; D uncertain. The CDR3 loop spans 11 amino acids. The ends were cut back, 5 bases at V and 3 bases at J, with 8 bases in the middle. Germline CDR1 is DFQATT and CDR2 is SNEGSKA (reference sequence). CDR3 residues: CSAHNSYEQYF. The CDR3 DNA follows: TGCAGTGCTCACAACAGCTACGAGCAGTACTTC.

The V gene is TRBV3-1 (or the pseudogene TRBV3-2), the J gene TRBJ2-2, with 9 bases that match TRBD1. The CDR3 loop spans 15 amino acids. CDR1 and CDR2 from the germline V gene are LGHDT and YNNKEL (reference sequence). Trimming cost V 11 bases and J 7 bases; bases outside gene matches: 14. As DNA, the CDR3 is TGTGCCTCTCAGTTAGGGACAGGGTACGGCGGGGAGCTGTTTTTT. Translating it yields CASQLGTGYGGELFF.

The V call is TRBV5-8, the J call TRBJ1-5; 7 bases are a match to TRBD1. The CDR3 length is 15 residues. V shed 1 base and J 4 bases; nucleotides not matched to a gene: 5. CDR1 SGHTS and CDR2 YDEGEE come from the germline V gene. In DNA form, the CDR3 reads TGTGCCAGCAGCTTGTTAGGGGGCCGGAATCAGCCCCAGCATTTT. This gives the protein CASSLLGGRNQPQHF.

The chain employs TRBV27 and TRBJ1-1; possibly TRBD1 for D (6 bases). CDR1 and CDR2 from the germline V gene are MNHEY and SMNVEV (reference sequence). CDR3 length: 16 amino acids. The ends were cut back, 3 bases at V and 1 base at J, with 15 bases in the middle. CDR3 coding DNA: TGTGCCAGCAGTTTTAAGCCGGGACAAAAGAACACTGAAGCTTTCTTT. Translation gives CASSFKPGQKNTEAFF.